Listed here are 19 T cell receptor beta chains from one sample, sequenced in a study of T cells in Graves' hyperthyroidism and ophthalmopathy. It was RNA transcripts that yielded the amplified TCR beta CDR3 regions. Researchers ran a first-round RT-PCR on the TCR CDR3 using the HTBI primer set. TCRdb ran MiXCR on the multiplex PCR reads and lists one entry per CDR3 protein. The sample has about 270,000 distinct CDR3 sequences; 22% are singletons. Input material: blood. The receptor source for this set is a man under 40 with Graves' ophthalmopathy.

The V gene is TRBV12-3 or TRBV12-4, the J gene TRBJ2-7, with D uncertain. This CDR3 region has 14 residues. V lost 6 bases, J lost 3 bases, and 15 bases lay in between. The CDR3 nucleotides are TGTGCCAGCAGCGACTCCAGACGAGGCTACGAGCAGTACTTC. Its protein product is CASSDSRRGYEQYF.

Only a few counts were recorded for this clonotype. This chain connects TRBV28 to TRBJ2-1; D is possibly TRBD1 (5 bases). The CDR3 spans 13 residues. V lost 5 bases and J lost 15, with 20 bases in between. Germline V gene data show CDR1 as MDHEN and CDR2 as SYDVKM. CDR3 DNA sequence: TGTGCCAGCAGTACCCCTCCCACAGGCCAGAGGTTCTTC. Its protein product is CASSTPPTGQRFF.

This clonotype was found many times. The chain links TRBV5-1 to TRBJ1-1; 9 bases are shared with TRBD1. Trimming at V came to 1 base and at J to 6 bases, leaving 4 bases not matched to a gene. The CDR3 is 14 residues long. CDR1 and CDR2 (germline): SGHRS, YFSETQ. CDR3 sequence reads: CASSLTGGIPEAFF. CDR3 DNA: TGCGCCAGCAGCTTGACAGGGGGCATTCCTGAAGCTTTCTTT.

CDR3 sequence (DNA): TGTGCCTGGAGTGTAGACGGGGCAGGGACCAGTAATGAAAAACTGTTTTTT. Protein product: CAWSVDGAGTSNEKLFF. The chain carries TRBV30 and TRBJ1-4, with D maybe TRBD1 (5 bases). Germline CDR1 reads GTSNPN; CDR2 reads SVGIG (reference sequence). Trimming pared 0 bases from V and 4 bases from J, leaving 18 bases between. The CDR3 has 17 residues.

This clonotype was observed at least ten times. The J gene is TRBJ2-5, the V gene TRBV3-1; D is ambiguous. V was clipped by 0 bases and J by 5 bases, with 4 bases between them. The germline V gene encodes CDR1 LGHDT and CDR2 YNNKEL (reference sequence). The CDR3 sequence is 12 residues long. CDR3 nucleotide sequence: TGTGCCAGCAGCCAAGAACGCGAGACCCAGTACTTC. Translating it yields CASSQERETQYF.

This clonotype was recorded a few times. This chain connects TRBV5-8 to TRBJ1-2; D is unclear. Trimming removed 2 bases at V and 4 bases at J, with 9 bases between. The CDR3 length is 13 residues. Germline values: CDR1 SGHTS, CDR2 YDEGEE. CDR3: CASSFGLTYGYTF. Written as DNA, the CDR3 is TGTGCCAGCAGCTTCGGTCTAACCTATGGCTACACCTTC.

Only one count was recorded for this clonotype. This may be a read error: a much more frequent sequence differs by one nucleotide. This sequence joins TRBV2 and TRBJ2-2, with TRBD1 matching 10 bases. Germline CDR1 SNHLY, CDR2 FYNNEI. The CDR3 has 15 amino acids. Written as DNA, the CDR3 is TGTGCCAGCACTGGGACAGGGGCTTTATCCGGGGAGCTGGTTTTT. It is translated as CASTGTGALSGELVF.

The genes are TRBV25-1 and TRBJ2-7; 9 bases align to TRBD1. The CDR3 extends over 15 amino acids. Losses at the gene ends were 5 bases for V and 3 bases for J; bases not matched to a gene: 8. CDR1 MGHDK and CDR2 SYGVNS come from the germline V gene. The CDR3 bases are TGTGCCAGCAGTTCACCCGGGACAGGGATCTACGAGCAGTACTTC. Encoded protein: CASSSPGTGIYEQYF.

A few counts support this clonotype. This rearrangement joins TRBV6-1 to TRBJ2-7, with 9 bases matching TRBD2. The V gene's germline CDR1 is MNHNS and CDR2 SASEGT. Germline trimming cut 1 base from V and 1 base from J; bases unmatched to any gene: 8. This CDR3 has 17 residues. Here the CDR3 reads CASSEVRRREGSYEQYF. The CDR3 nucleotides are TGTGCCAGCAGTGAAGTGAGAAGGCGGGAGGGGTCCTACGAGCAGTACTTC.

The genes are TRBV20-1 and TRBJ2-5; D is perhaps TRBD2 (6 bases). V dropped 4 bases and J dropped 5 bases, with 17 bases sitting between them. The CDR3 totals 14 residues. Germline V gene sequence: CDR1 DFQATT, CDR2 SNEGSKA (reference sequence). The CDR3 is CSATGASAWETQYF. CDR3 sequence (DNA): TGCAGTGCTACGGGAGCTAGCGCGTGGGAGACCCAGTACTTC.

J is TRBJ2-7 and V is TRBV28; tentatively, D is TRBD1 (7 bases). In germline, CDR1 is MDHEN, CDR2 SYDVKM. This CDR3 has 17 amino acids. V was clipped by 0 bases and J by 6 bases, with 21 bases between them. CDR3 nucleotides: TGTGCCAGCAGTTTATGGGTCGGAGGGACAGCACCTTGCGAGCAGTACTTC. It yields the protein CASSLWVGGTAPCEQYF. Together with reference TRBV28 and TRBJ2-7, the CDR3 gives the full variable domain: DVKVTQSSRYLVKRTGEKVFLECVQDMDHENMFWYRQDPGLGLRLIYFSYDVKMKEKGDIPEGYSVSREKKERFSLILESASTNQTSMYLCASSLWVGGTAPCEQYFGPGTRLTVT.

The J gene is TRBJ2-1, the V gene TRBV6-5; D remains unclear. Germline CDR1 is MNHEY and CDR2 is SVGAGI. CDR3 length: 15 amino acids. The ends were cut back, 0 bases at V and 7 bases at J, with 13 bases in the middle. CDR3 in DNA: TGTGCCAGCAGTTACTCCGGCGGCAGGCAGAATGAGCAGTTCTTC. Protein sequence: CASSYSGGRQNEQFF.

This clonotype was observed a few times. This sequence joins TRBV10-2 and TRBJ2-7; 7 positions match TRBD1. The CDR3 has 15 residues. V lost 6 bases, J lost 0 bases, and 8 bases stayed unmatched. The germline V gene has CDR1 WSHSY and CDR2 SAAADI. CDR3 protein: CASRTGHARSYEQYF. CDR3 bases: TGCGCCAGCAGGACAGGGCACGCACGCTCCTACGAGCAGTACTTC.

This clonotype came up a few times. The genes are TRBV5-1 and TRBJ1-2; possibly TRBD1 for D (6 bases). Germline lookup yields CDR1 SGHRS and CDR2 YFSETQ. The CDR3 sequence is 12 residues long. Deletions cut 2 bases from V and 8 bases from J, with 10 bases between. CDR3 amino acids: CASSFNREGYTF. The CDR3 DNA reads as TGCGCCAGCAGCTTCAACAGGGAAGGCTACACCTTC.

The V call is TRBV28, the J call TRBJ2-3; 8 bases map to TRBD2. There are 17 residues in the CDR3. Germline values: CDR1 MDHEN, CDR2 SYDVKM. V gave up 6 bases and J gave up 4 bases; unmatched junction bases: 15. In nucleotides, the CDR3 is TGTGCCAGCAGCTCCACCGGAGCGGGAGTGGTGGCAGATACGCAGTATTTT. Amino acid sequence: CASSSTGAGVVADTQYF.

This clonotype was detected a few times. The J gene is TRBJ2-7, the V gene TRBV29-1; maybe TRBD1 (6 bases). Trimming took 6 bases from V and 3 from J, leaving 15 bases between them. This CDR3 has 13 residues. CDR1 and CDR2 (germline): SQVTM, ANQGSEA. The CDR3 DNA sequence: TGCAGCGTGGCCTCCGGGACACTCTACGAGCAGTACTTC. This gives the protein CSVASGTLYEQYF.

Comment on this clonotype: Mismatch with germline at one junction end may stem from a read error. V is TRBV6-5 and J is TRBJ1-5; TRBD1 matches 9 bases. This CDR3 has 16 residues. Germline V gene lookup returns CDR1 MNHEY and CDR2 SVGAGI. The CDR3 bases are TGTGTCAGCAGTTATTCCCGGGACAGGGTGGATCAGCCCCAGCATTTT. Encoded protein: CVSSYSRDRVDQPQHF.

A few counts support this clonotype. This chain links TRBV18 with TRBJ2-7; D unclear. The germline CDR1 and CDR2 sequences are KGHSH and LQKENI. The length of the CDR3 is 16 residues. Trimming took 1 base from V and 0 from J, leaving 13 bases between them. CDR3 protein: CASSPLRTRDSYEQYF. CDR3 in DNA: TGTGCCAGCTCACCACTGAGAACAAGAGACTCCTACGAGCAGTACTTC. The complete variable domain, with remaining parts taken from reference TRBV18 and TRBJ2-7, reads NAGVMQNPRHLVRRRGQEARLRCSPMKGHSHVYWYRQLPEEGLKFMVYLQKENIIDESGMPKERFSAEFPKEGPSILRIQQVVRGDSAAYFCASSPLRTRDSYEQYFGPGTRLTVT.

The chain uses TRBV3-1 and TRBJ1-2, with D unclear. Trimming removed 4 bases at V and 4 bases at J, with 16 bases between. This CDR3 has 15 amino acids. CDR1 LGHDT and CDR2 YNNKEL come from the germline V gene (reference sequence). Here the CDR3 reads CASSPQRQRSYGYTF. The CDR3 DNA follows: TGTGCCAGCAGCCCTCAACGGCAACGAAGCTATGGCTACACCTTC.